This T cell receptor (beta chain) was observed in a study of technical replicates of blood from several donors. The table came from immunoSEQ multiplex PCR; TCRdb's copy has only in-frame clones and leaves some out. In the table there are 70,000 to 90,000 clones, approximately 90% of which are singletons. The CDR3 runs to 13 residues. Trimming stripped 2 bases from V and 0 bases from J, with 8 bases between. Germline V gene data show CDR1 as GTSNPN and CDR2 as SVGIG (reference sequence). This rearrangement joins TRBV30 to TRBJ2-7; no clear D. The source of this sequence is a human donor in good health. Sequencing was done on a sample of T cells isolated from PBMCs. CDR3: CAWSLLSSYEQYF. CDR3 in DNA: TGTGCCTGGAGTTTACTTAGCTCCTACGAGCAGTACTTC.